This T cell receptor beta chain emerged from a study of T cell responses to AZD1222 COVID-19 vaccine. Study-wide background: Combined were second doses at about 4 or about 12 weeks. Overall study findings and caveats: Seropositive AZD1222 recipients at baseline numbered only five or six. Vaccine-related CD4 TCRs covered spike, predominating at 160-218 and 743-854. The sample set comprised mostly white British donors with more females, and clonal diversity was possibly underestimated.

Regarding this clone: The target antigen is unknown.

Assay used: immunoSEQ multiplex PCR; TCRdb lists only in-frame clones, some missing. In the table there are 95,000 to 150,000 clones, roughly 91% of which are singletons. Germline V gene lookup returns CDR1 KGHDR and CDR2 SFDVKD. V was shortened by 5 bases and J by 7 bases, with 14 bases between the two germline ends. The CDR3 consists of 14 residues. The gene calls are TRBV24-1 and TRBJ1-5; D gene ambiguous. This TCR was recovered from an adult in good health. The source material was peripheral blood, sampled on day 0 of AZD1222 vaccination. The CDR3 region is CATSGSVGRQPQHF. In DNA form, the CDR3 reads TGTGCCACCAGTGGTTCGGTTGGCAGGCAGCCCCAGCATTTT.